This TCR beta chain came from a study of shared clonotypes between healthy human individuals. Sequenced by immunoSEQ multiplex PCR; TCRdb stores in-frame clones only, minus some. The sample carries 850,000 to 1,200,000 clones, approximately 76% recorded once. V was cut by 1 base and J by 1 base, with 8 bases left in between. Germline CDR1 reads SGHDT; CDR2 reads YYEEEE. The CDR3 extends over 14 amino acids. Sequenced sample: memory CD4+ T cells sorted from blood. Subset: CD45RA-negative fraction. The chain links TRBV5-6 to TRBJ1-1; D unclear. The clonotype was recovered from a man aged 18 to 30 in good health. CDR3 coding DNA: TGTGCCAGCAGCTTGTACGTTAGGAACACTGAAGCTTTCTTT. It codes for CASSLYVRNTEAFF.